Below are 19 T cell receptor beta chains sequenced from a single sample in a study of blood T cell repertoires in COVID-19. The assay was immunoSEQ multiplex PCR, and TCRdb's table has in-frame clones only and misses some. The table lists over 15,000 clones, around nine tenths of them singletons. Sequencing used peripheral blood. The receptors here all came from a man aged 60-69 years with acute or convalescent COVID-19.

The CDR3 DNA is TGTGCCAGTGACCCCGGGACAGGGGGCCTCAGGACGGGACGGTGGACCAAAAACATTCAGTACTTC. This codes for CASDPGTGGLRTGRWTKNIQYF. The V gene is TRBV19, the J gene TRBJ2-4; TRBD1 matches at 12 bases. The junction had 25 bases not matched to a gene; V was cut back by 8 bases and J by 2 bases. The CDR3 extends over 22 amino acids. Germline V gene data show CDR1 as LNHDA and CDR2 as SQIVND (reference sequence).

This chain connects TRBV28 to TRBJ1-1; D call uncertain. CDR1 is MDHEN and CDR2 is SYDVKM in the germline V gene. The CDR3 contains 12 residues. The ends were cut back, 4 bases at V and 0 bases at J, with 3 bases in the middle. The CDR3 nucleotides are TGTGCCAGCAGTTCAATGAACACTGAAGCTTTCTTT. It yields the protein CASSSMNTEAFF.

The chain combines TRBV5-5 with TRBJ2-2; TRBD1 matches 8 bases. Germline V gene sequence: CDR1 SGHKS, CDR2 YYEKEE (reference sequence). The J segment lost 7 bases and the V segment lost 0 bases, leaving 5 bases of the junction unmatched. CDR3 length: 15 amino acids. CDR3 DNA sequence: TGTGCCAGCAGCTTGGGACAGGGGAGGATCGGGGAGCTGTTTTTT. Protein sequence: CASSLGQGRIGELFF.

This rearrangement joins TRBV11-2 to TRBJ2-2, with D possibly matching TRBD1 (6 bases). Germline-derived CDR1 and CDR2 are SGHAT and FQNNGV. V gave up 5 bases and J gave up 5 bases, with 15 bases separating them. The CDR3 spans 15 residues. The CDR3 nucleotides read TGTGCCAGCAGCCTGGGACAACTCCGAACCGGGGAGCTGTTTTTT. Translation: CASSLGQLRTGELFF.

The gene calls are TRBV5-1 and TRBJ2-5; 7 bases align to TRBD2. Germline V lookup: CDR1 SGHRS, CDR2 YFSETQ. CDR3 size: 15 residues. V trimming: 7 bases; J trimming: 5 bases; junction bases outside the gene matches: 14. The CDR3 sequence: CASSPLGGVDETQYF. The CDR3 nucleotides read TGCGCCAGCTCCCCCCTGGGAGGGGTGGACGAGACCCAGTACTTC.

This CDR3 is CASSVVSGTGNTGELFF. CDR3 DNA sequence: TGTGCCAGCAGTGTAGTCTCCGGGACAGGGAACACCGGGGAGCTGTTTTTT. This chain links TRBV25-1 with TRBJ2-2; 8 bases are a match to TRBD1. V shed 4 bases and J 1 base; nucleotides not matched to a gene: 8. The germline gives CDR1 MGHDK, CDR2 SYGVNS. CDR3 length equals 17 residues.

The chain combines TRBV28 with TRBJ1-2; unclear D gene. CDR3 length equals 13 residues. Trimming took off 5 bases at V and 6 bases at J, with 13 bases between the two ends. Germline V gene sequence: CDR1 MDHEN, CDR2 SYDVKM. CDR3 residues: CASSQTWLDGYTF. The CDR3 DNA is TGTGCCAGCAGTCAAACATGGCTCGATGGCTACACCTTC.

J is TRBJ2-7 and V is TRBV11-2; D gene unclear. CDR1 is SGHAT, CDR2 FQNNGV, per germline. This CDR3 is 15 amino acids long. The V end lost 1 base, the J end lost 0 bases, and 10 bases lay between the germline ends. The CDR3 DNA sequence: TGTGCCAGCAGCTTAGGATCCGGGTTCTCCTACGAGCAGTACTTC. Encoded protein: CASSLGSGFSYEQYF. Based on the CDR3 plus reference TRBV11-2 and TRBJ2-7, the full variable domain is EAGVAQSPRYKIIEKRQSVAFWCNPISGHATLYWYQQILGQGPKLLIQFQNNGVVDDSQLPKDRFSAERLKGVDSTLKIQPAKLEDSAVYLCASSLGSGFSYEQYFGPGTRLTVT.

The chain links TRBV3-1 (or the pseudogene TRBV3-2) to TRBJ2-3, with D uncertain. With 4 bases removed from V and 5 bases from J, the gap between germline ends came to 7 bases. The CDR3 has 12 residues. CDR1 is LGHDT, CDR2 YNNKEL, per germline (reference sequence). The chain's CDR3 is CASSRSKDTQYF. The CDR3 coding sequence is TGTGCCAGCAGCCGTTCAAAAGATACGCAGTATTTT.

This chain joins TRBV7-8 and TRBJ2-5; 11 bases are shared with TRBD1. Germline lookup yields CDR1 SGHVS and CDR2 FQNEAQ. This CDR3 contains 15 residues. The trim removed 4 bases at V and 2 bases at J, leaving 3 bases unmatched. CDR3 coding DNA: TGTGCCAGCAGCTCCGGGACAGGGGGACAAGAGACCCAGTACTTC. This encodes CASSSGTGGQETQYF. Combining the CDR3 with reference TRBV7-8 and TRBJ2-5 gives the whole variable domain GAGVSQSPRYKVAKRGQDVALRCDPISGHVSLFWYQQALGQGPEFLTYFQNEAQLDKSGLPSDRFFAERPEGSVSTLKIQRTQQEDSAVYLCASSSGTGGQETQYFGPGTRLLVL.

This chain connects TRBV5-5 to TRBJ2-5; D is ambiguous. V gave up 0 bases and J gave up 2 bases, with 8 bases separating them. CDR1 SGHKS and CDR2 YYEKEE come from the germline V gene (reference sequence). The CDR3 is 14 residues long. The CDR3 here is CASSLEVEQETQYF. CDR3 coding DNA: TGTGCCAGCAGCTTGGAAGTGGAGCAAGAGACCCAGTACTTC.

The CDR3 nucleotides are TGTGCCAGCAGCTTAGAGGGACTGTACAATGAGCAGTTCTTC. Encoded protein: CASSLEGLYNEQFF. The chain has TRBV7-3 and TRBJ2-1, with a possible D match to TRBD2 (6 bases). Germline lookup yields CDR1 SGHTA and CDR2 FQGTGA. Trimming cost V 2 bases and J 4 bases, with 9 bases left between them. The CDR3 contains 14 residues.

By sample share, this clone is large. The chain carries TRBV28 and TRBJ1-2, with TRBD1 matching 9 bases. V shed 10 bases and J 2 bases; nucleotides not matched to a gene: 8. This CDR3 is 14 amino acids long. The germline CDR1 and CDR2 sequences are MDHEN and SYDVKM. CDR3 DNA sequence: TGTGCCACGACAGGGGGAAACTCCAACTATGGCTACACCTTC. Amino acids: CATTGGNSNYGYTF.

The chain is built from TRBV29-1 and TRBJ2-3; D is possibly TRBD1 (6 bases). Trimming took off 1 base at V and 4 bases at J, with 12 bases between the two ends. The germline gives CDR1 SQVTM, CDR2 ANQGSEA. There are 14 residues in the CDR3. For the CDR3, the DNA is TGCAGCGTTGAAGGCCTAGGGACATCAGATACGCAGTATTTT. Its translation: CSVEGLGTSDTQYF.

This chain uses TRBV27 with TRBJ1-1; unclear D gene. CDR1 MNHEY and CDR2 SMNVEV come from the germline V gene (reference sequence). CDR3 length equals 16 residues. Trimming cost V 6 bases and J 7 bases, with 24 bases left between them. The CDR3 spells CASRRTPGGSRYEAFF. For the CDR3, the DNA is TGTGCCAGCAGACGGACGCCAGGCGGGTCTCGGTATGAAGCTTTCTTT.

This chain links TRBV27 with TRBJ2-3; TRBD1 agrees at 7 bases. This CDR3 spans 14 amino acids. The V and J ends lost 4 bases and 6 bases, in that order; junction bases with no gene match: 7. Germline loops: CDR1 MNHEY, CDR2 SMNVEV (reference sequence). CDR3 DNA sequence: TGTGCCAGCAGTTCCCACAGGGGAAGGGATACGCAGTATTTT. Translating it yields CASSSHRGRDTQYF.

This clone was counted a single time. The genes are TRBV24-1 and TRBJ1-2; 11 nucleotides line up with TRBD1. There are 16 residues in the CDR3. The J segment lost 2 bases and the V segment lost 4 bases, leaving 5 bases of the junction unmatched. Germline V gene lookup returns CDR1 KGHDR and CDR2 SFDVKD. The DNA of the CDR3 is TGTGCCACCAGTGACCGGGGGACAGGGGGAAACTATGGCTACACCTTC. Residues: CATSDRGTGGNYGYTF.

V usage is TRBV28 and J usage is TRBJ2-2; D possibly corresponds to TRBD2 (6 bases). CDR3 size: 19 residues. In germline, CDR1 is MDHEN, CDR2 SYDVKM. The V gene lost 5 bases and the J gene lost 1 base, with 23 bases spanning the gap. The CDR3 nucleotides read TGTGCCAGCAGTCCAGGAGGGTTTGGGATGCAGAAGAACACCGGGGAGCTGTTTTTT. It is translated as CASSPGGFGMQKNTGELFF.

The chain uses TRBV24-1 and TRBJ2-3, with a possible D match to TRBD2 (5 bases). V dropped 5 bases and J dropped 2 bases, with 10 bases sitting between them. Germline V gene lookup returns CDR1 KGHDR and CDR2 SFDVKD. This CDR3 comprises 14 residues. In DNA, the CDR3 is TGTGCCACCAGTGCGGCGACTAACACAGATACGCAGTATTTT. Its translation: CATSAATNTDTQYF.